Below are 12 T cell receptor beta chains sequenced from a single sample in a study of T cell clonotyping in hematopoietic cell transplantation. Assay used: immunoSEQ multiplex PCR; TCRdb lists only in-frame clones, some missing. The sample comprises 15,000 to 20,000 clones, 71% of which are singletons, and around 9.9% rests with the top ten. The material sequenced was peripheral blood mononuclear cells. The receptors were gathered from a woman in her fifties or sixties in good health. Some clones in this sample may be carry-over from other donors' samples.

This clone has a single count. The chain has TRBV28 and TRBJ2-3, with 7 bases that match TRBD1. CDR1 and CDR2 (germline): MDHEN, SYDVKM. V lost 7 bases and J lost 1; bases outside the gene matches: 14. The CDR3 contains 17 residues. Written as DNA, the CDR3 is TGTGCCAGCATTTGGTCCACAGGGGCAACGGGCACAGATACGCAGTATTTT. Its protein is CASIWSTGATGTDTQYF.

The chain is built from TRBV6-5 and TRBJ1-6; D is undetermined. The germline V gene has CDR1 MNHEY and CDR2 SVGAGI. The CDR3 has 14 residues. The V gene lost 0 bases and the J gene lost 12 bases, with 12 bases spanning the gap. The DNA for the CDR3 is TGTGCCAGCAGTTACTCGCTTTCGAGAGGACCCCTCCACTTT. It codes for CASSYSLSRGPLHF.

The genes are TRBV5-4 and TRBJ2-7; tentative D call: TRBD1 (6 bases). The CDR3 totals 13 residues. Germline CDR1 reads SGHNT; CDR2 reads YYREEE (reference sequence). The V and J ends lost 6 bases and 2 bases respectively, with 12 bases between them. CDR3 residues: CASNQGSTYEQYF. In nucleotides, the CDR3 is TGTGCCAGCAACCAGGGGTCGACCTACGAGCAGTACTTC. Using reference TRBV5-4 and TRBJ2-7 for the parts outside the CDR3, the full variable domain is ETGVTQSPTHLIKTRGQQVTLRCSSQSGHNTVSWYQQALGQGPQFIFQYYREEENGRGNFPPRFSGLQFPNYSSELNVNALELDDSALYLCASNQGSTYEQYFGPGTRLTVT.

The genes are TRBV5-4 and TRBJ1-6; D gene unclear. The germline gives CDR1 SGHNT, CDR2 YYREEE (reference sequence). V dropped 4 bases and J dropped 11 bases, with 16 bases sitting between them. This CDR3 contains 14 residues. The CDR3 coding sequence is TGTGCCAGCAGCCGAGGAGGGAAATTCGCACCCCTCCACTTT. Its protein product is CASSRGGKFAPLHF.

The chain carries TRBV27 and TRBJ2-7; D uncertain. The CDR3 runs 13 residues. Trimming cost V 3 bases and J 4 bases, with 10 bases left between them. Germline V gene data show CDR1 as MNHEY and CDR2 as SMNVEV (reference sequence). The CDR3 is CASSLKVEYEQYF. CDR3 in DNA: TGTGCCAGCAGTTTGAAGGTGGAATACGAGCAGTACTTC.

This chain links TRBV27 with TRBJ2-7, with D maybe TRBD2 (5 bases). The V end lost 10 bases, the J end lost 2 bases, and 18 bases lay between the germline ends. The V gene's germline CDR1 is MNHEY and CDR2 SMNVEV (reference sequence). The CDR3 has 14 residues. The CDR3 region is CANQTGTAPYEQYF. CDR3 nucleotide sequence: TGTGCCAACCAAACGGGAACCGCACCCTACGAGCAGTACTTC.

This rearrangement joins TRBV10-2 to TRBJ1-2; a weak D match, TRBD1 (6 bases). The CDR3 totals 13 residues. Germline CDR1 reads WSHSY; CDR2 reads SAAADI. Trimming stripped 6 bases from V and 8 bases from J, with 16 bases between. CDR3 region: CASSGSQGLGYTF. The CDR3, as DNA: TGCGCCAGCAGCGGGTCACAGGGTCTAGGCTACACCTTC.

In DNA form, the CDR3 reads TGTGCCTGGATTGGTCACAGGGGTACAGATACGCAGTATTTT. It is translated as CAWIGHRGTDTQYF. The genes are TRBV30 and TRBJ2-3; 7 positions match TRBD1. V was clipped by 4 bases and J by 3 bases; unmatched bases: 7. The CDR3 is made up of 14 amino acids. CDR1 GTSNPN and CDR2 SVGIG come from the germline V gene (reference sequence).

The chain links TRBV28 to TRBJ1-5; 8 bases map to TRBD1. The V gene end was trimmed by 3 bases and the J gene end by 7 bases; junction bases not matched to a gene: 8. Germline V gene data show CDR1 as MDHEN and CDR2 as SYDVKM. There are 15 residues in the CDR3. CDR3 amino acids: CASSFPRGQKQPQHF. The DNA for the CDR3 is TGTGCCAGCAGTTTTCCCAGGGGGCAGAAACAGCCCCAGCATTTT.

This chain links TRBV14 with TRBJ2-7; 14 bases line up with TRBD2. V gave up 5 bases and J gave up 6 bases; unmatched junction bases: 9. This CDR3 comprises 16 residues. Germline V gives CDR1 SGHDN, CDR2 FVKESK. The CDR3 protein is CASSWGLAGVGSEQYF. CDR3 coding DNA: TGTGCCAGCAGCTGGGGACTAGCGGGAGTGGGCAGCGAGCAGTACTTC.

The chain uses TRBV5-1 and TRBJ1-4; 7 nucleotides agree with TRBD1. The CDR3 extends over 15 amino acids. Looked up from germline, CDR1 is SGHRS and CDR2 is YFSETQ. V dropped 3 bases and J dropped 1; count of bases not matched to a gene: 3. The CDR3 region is CASSWGDRTNEKLFF. For the CDR3, the DNA is TGCGCCAGCAGCTGGGGGGACAGAACTAATGAAAAACTGTTTTTT.

This chain uses TRBV4-1 with TRBJ1-4; D is unresolved. Trimming cost V 5 bases and J 3 bases, with 16 bases left between them. CDR3 length equals 16 residues. The V gene's germline CDR1 is MGHRA and CDR2 YSYEKL. The CDR3 reads CASSILHGAANEKLFF. The CDR3 DNA follows: TGCGCCAGCAGCATATTGCATGGCGCGGCTAATGAAAAACTGTTTTTT.